The source of this T cell receptor (beta chain) is a study of blood T cell repertoires in COVID-19. This clone was observed a few times. With V trimmed by 6 bases and J by 2 bases, 7 bases remained unmatched. The CDR3 covers 15 residues. Looked up from germline, CDR1 is MRHNA and CDR2 is SNTAGT. In the original workflow: Amplifying reference gene primers gave estimates of nucleated cell counts. TCRdb's copy holds only in-frame clones and misses some; the assay was immunoSEQ multiplex PCR. Clone size and the V and J calls come from that table; the DNA yielded D and trimming. The table has about 70,000 clones, 80% seen once.

This chain links TRBV6-4 with TRBJ2-1, with TRBD1 identical over 7 bases. Sequences were obtained from peripheral blood. The receptor was isolated from a man between 65 and 85 years old who had recovered from COVID-19. The CDR3 coding sequence is TGTGCCAGCAGCGCGACAGGGAGTGCCTACAATGAGCAGTTCTTC. Translating it yields CASSATGSAYNEQFF.